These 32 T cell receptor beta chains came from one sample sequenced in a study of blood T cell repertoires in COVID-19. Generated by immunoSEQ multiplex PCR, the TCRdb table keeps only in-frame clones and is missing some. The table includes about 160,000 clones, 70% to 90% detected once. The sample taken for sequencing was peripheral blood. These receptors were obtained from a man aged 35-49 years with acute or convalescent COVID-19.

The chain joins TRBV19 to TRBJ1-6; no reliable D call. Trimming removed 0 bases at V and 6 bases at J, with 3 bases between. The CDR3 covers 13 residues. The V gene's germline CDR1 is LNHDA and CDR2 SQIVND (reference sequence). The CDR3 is CASSIDLNSPLHF. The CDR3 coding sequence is TGTGCCAGTAGTATAGACCTTAATTCACCCCTCCACTTT.

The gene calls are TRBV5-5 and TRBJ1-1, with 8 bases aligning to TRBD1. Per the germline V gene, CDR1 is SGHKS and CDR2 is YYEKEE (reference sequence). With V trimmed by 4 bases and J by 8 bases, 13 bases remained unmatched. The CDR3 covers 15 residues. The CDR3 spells CASSPRQGTPTEAFF. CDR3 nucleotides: TGTGCCAGCAGCCCTAGACAGGGGACCCCCACAGAAGCTTTCTTT.

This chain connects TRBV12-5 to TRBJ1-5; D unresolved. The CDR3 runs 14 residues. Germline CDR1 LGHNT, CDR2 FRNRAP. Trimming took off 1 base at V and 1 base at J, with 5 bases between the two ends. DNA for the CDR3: TGTGCTAGTGGTTTGGGTCTGAGCAATCAGCCCCAGCATTTT. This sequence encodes CASGLGLSNQPQHF.

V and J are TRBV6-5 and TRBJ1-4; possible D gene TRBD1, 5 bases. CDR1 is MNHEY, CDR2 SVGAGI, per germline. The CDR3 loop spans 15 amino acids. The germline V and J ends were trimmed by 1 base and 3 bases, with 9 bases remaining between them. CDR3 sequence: CASSYLGPANEKLFF. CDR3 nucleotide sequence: TGTGCCAGCAGTTACTTGGGGCCGGCTAATGAAAAACTGTTTTTT.

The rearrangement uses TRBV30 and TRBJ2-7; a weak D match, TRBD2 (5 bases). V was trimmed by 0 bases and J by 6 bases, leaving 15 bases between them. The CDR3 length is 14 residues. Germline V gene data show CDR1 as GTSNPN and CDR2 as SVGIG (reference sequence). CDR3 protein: CAWSVNLLGGEQYF. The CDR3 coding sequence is TGTGCCTGGAGTGTAAACTTACTTGGAGGCGAGCAGTACTTC.

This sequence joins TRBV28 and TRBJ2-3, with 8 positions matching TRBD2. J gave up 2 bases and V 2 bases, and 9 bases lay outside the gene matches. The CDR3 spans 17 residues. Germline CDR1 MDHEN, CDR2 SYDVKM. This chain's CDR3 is CASSLGLRGVLTDTQYF. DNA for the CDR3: TGTGCCAGCAGTTTAGGTTTGCGGGGGGTCCTCACAGATACGCAGTATTTT.

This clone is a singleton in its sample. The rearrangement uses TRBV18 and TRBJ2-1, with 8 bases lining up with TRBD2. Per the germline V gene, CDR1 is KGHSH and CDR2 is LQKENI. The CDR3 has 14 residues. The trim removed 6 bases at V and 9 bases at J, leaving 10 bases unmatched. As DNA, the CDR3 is TGTGCCAGCTCTCAAGGACTAGCACGGAGTGAGCAGTTCTTC. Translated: CASSQGLARSEQFF. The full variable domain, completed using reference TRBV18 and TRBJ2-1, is NAGVMQNPRHLVRRRGQEARLRCSPMKGHSHVYWYRQLPEEGLKFMVYLQKENIIDESGMPKERFSAEFPKEGPSILRIQQVVRGDSAAYFCASSQGLARSEQFFGPGTRLTVL.

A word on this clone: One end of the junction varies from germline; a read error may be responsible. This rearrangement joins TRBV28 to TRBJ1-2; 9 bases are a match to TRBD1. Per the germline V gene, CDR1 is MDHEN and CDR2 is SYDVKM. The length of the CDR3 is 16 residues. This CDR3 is CASSSPGQGANYGYTF. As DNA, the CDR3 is TGTGCCAGCAGTTCCCCGGGACAGGGCGCTAATTATGGCTACACCTTC.

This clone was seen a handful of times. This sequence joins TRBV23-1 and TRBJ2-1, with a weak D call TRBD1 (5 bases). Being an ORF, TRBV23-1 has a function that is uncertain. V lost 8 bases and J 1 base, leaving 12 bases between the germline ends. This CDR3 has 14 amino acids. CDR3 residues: CASVSGLSYNEQFF. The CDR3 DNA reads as TGCGCCAGCGTCTCAGGGCTGTCCTACAATGAGCAGTTCTTC.

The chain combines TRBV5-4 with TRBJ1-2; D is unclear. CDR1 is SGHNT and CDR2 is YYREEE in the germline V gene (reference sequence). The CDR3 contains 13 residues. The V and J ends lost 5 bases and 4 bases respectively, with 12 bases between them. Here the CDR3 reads CASRAVASYGYTF. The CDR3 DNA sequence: TGTGCCAGCAGGGCCGTCGCTAGCTATGGCTACACCTTC.

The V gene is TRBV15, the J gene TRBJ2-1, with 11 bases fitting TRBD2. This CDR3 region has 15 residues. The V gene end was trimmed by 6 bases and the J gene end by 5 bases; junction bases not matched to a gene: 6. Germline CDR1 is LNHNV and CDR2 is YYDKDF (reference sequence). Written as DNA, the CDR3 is TGTGCCACCAGAAAGACTAGCGGGGAAAACAATGAGCAGTTCTTC. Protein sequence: CATRKTSGENNEQFF.

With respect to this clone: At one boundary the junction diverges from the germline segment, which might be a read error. The CDR3 loop is CASSAGQAVRTGLGF. CDR3 nucleotide sequence: TGTGCCAGTAGTGCAGGACAGGCGGTGAGGACTGGACTGGGTTTT. This chain uses TRBV19 with TRBJ1-1, with 7 bases aligning to TRBD1. CDR3 size: 15 residues. The germline V gene encodes CDR1 LNHDA and CDR2 SQIVND (reference sequence). Together with reference TRBV19 and TRBJ1-1, the CDR3 gives the full variable domain: DGGITQSPKYLFRKEGQNVTLSCEQNLNHDAMYWYRQDPGQGLRLIYYSQIVNDFQKGDIAEGYSVSREKKESFPLTVTSAQKNPTAFYLCASSAGQAVRTGLGFGQGTRLTVV.

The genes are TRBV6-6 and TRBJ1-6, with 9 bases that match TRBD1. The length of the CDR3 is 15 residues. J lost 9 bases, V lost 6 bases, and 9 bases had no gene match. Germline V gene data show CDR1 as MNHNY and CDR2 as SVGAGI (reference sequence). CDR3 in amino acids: CASRPQGAMGSPLHF. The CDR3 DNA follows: TGTGCCAGCAGGCCACAGGGGGCGATGGGTTCACCCCTCCACTTT.

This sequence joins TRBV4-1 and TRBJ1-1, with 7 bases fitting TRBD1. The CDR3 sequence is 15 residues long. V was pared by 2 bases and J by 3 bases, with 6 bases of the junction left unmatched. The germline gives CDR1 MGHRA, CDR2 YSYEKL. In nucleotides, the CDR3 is TGCGCCAGCAGCCAACCGACAGGGACCTACACTGAAGCTTTCTTT. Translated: CASSQPTGTYTEAFF.

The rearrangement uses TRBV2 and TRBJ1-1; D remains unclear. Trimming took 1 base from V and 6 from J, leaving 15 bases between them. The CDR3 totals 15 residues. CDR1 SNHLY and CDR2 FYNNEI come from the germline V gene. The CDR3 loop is CASSEDALRWAEAFF. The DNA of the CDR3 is TGTGCCAGCAGTGAAGACGCACTAAGGTGGGCTGAAGCTTTCTTT.

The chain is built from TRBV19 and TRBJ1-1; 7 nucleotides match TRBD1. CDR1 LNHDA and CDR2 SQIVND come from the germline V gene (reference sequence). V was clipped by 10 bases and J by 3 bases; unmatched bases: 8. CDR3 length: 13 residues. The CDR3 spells CATSHRGYTEAFF. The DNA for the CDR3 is TGTGCCACGAGTCACAGGGGATACACTGAAGCTTTCTTT.

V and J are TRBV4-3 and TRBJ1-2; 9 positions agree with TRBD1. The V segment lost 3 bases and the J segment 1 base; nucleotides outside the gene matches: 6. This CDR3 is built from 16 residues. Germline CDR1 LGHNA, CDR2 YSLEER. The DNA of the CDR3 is TGCGCCAGCAGCCACTGGACAGGGGCAATTAACTATGGCTACACCTTC. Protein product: CASSHWTGAINYGYTF.

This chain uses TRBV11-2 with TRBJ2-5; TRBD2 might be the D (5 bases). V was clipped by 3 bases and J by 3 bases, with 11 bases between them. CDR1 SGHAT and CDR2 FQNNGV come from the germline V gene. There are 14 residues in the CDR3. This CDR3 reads CASSFTAGEETQYF. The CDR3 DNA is TGTGCCAGCAGCTTTACGGCCGGGGAAGAGACCCAGTACTTC.

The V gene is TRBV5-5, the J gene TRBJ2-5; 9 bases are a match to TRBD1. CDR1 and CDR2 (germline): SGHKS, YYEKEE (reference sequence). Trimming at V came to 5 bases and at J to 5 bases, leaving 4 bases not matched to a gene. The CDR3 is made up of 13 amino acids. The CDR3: CASRVGTGETQYF. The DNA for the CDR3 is TGTGCCAGCAGGGTAGGGACAGGGGAGACCCAGTACTTC.

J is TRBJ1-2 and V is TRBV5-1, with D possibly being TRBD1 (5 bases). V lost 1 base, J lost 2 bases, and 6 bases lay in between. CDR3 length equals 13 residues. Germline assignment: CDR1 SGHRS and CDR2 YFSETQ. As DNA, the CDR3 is TGCGCCAGCAGCTTGCAGGGAAACTATGGCTACACCTTC. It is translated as CASSLQGNYGYTF.

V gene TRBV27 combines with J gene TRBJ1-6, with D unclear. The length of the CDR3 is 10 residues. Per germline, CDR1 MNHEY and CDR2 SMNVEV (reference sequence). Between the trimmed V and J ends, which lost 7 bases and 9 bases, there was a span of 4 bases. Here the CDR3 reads CASTISPLHF. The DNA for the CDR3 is TGTGCCAGCACTATTTCACCCCTCCACTTT.

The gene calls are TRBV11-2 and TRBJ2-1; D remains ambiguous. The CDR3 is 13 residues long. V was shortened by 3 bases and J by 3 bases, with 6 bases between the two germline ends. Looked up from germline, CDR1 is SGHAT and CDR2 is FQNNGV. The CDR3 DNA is TGTGCCAGCAGCTTGACAAACTACAATGAGCAGTTCTTC. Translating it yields CASSLTNYNEQFF.

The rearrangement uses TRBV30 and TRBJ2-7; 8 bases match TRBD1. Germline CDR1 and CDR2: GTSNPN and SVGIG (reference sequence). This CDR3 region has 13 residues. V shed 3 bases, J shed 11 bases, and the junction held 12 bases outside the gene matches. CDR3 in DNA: TGTGCCTGGAGCGCAGGGTCTGGACAGGGAAAGTACTTC. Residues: CAWSAGSGQGKYF.

CDR3 coding DNA: TGTGCCTGGAGTGTCTGGGGGGGTCTCCCCTACAATGAGCAGTTCTTC. It codes for CAWSVWGGLPYNEQFF. The V gene is TRBV30, the J gene TRBJ2-1, with 7 bases aligning to TRBD2. The germline CDR1 and CDR2 sequences are GTSNPN and SVGIG (reference sequence). The CDR3 is 16 residues long. With V trimmed by 0 bases and J by 2 bases, 7 bases remained unmatched.

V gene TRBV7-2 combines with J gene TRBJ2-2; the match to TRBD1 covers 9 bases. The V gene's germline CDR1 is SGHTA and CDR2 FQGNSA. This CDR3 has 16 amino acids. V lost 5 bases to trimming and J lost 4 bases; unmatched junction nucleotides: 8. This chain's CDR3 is CASSPRDRVVTGELFF. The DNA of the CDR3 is TGTGCCAGCAGCCCCCGGGACAGGGTAGTCACCGGGGAGCTGTTTTTT.

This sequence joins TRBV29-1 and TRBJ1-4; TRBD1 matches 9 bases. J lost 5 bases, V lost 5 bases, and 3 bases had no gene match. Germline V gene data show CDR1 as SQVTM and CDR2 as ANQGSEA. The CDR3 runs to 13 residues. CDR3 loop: CSVKDRGNEKLFF. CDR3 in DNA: TGCAGCGTTAAGGACAGGGGAAATGAAAAACTGTTTTTT. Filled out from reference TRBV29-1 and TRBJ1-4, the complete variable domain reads SAVISQKPSRDICQRGTSLTIQCQVDSQVTMMFWYRQQPGQSLTLIATANQGSEATYESGFVIDKFPISRPNLTFSTLTVSNMSPEDSSIYLCSVKDRGNEKLFFGSGTQLSVL.

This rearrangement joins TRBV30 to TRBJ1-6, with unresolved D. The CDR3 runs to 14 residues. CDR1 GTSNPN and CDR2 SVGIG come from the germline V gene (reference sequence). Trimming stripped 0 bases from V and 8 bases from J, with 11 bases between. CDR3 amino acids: CAWSVYRRYSPLHF. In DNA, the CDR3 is TGTGCCTGGAGTGTGTACCGGAGGTATTCACCCCTCCACTTT. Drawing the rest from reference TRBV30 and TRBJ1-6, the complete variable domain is SQTIHQWPATLVQPVGSPLSLECTVEGTSNPNLYWYRQAAGRGLQLLFYSVGIGQISSEVPQNLSASRPQDRQFILSSKKLLLSDSGFYLCAWSVYRRYSPLHFGNGTRLTVT.

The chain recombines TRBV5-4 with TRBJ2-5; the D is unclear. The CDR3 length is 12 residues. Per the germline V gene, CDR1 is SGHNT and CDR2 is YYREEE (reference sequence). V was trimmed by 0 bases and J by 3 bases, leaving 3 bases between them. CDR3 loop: CASSLDKETQYF. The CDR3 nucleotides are TGTGCCAGCAGCTTGGATAAAGAGACCCAGTACTTC.

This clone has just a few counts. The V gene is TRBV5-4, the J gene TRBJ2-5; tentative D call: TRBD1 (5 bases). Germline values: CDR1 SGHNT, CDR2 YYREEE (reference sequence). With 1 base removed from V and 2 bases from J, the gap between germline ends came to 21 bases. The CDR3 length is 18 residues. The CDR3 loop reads CASSLSPPTGAIQETQYF. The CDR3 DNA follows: TGTGCCAGCAGCTTGTCCCCCCCCACAGGAGCCATACAAGAGACCCAGTACTTC.

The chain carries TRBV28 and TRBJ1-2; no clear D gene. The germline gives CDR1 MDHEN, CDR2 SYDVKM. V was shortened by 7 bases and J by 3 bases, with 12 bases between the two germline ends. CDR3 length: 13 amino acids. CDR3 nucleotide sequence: TGTGCCAGCATCCCCGACTCCTACTATGGCTACACCTTC. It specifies CASIPDSYYGYTF.

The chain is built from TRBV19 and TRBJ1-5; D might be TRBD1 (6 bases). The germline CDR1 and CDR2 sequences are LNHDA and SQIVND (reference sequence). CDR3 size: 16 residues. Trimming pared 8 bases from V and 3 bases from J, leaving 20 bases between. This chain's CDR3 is CASSSDRGRDNQPQHF. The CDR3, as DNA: TGTGCCAGTTCATCTGATAGGGGGAGGGACAATCAGCCCCAGCATTTT.

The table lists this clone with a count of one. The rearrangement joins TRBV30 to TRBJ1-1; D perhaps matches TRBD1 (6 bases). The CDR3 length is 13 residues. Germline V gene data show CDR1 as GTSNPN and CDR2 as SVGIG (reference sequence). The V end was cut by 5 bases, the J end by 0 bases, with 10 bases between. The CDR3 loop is CAWGGRLNTEAFF. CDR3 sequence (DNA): TGTGCCTGGGGGGGCAGGTTGAACACTGAAGCTTTCTTT.